A selection of T cell receptor beta chains follows, all from one sample in a study of T-cell reconstitution after alpha-beta-depleted transplantation in children. A single record per CDR3 protein comes from TCRdb applying MiXCR to the PCR reads. The table includes hundreds of thousands of distinct CDR3 sequences, 13% detected once. The specimen comprised PBMCs, sampled before TCRalphabeta/CD19-depleted stem cell transplant. The origin of the receptors is a girl aged 2 to 9 with congenital amegakaryocytic thrombocytopenia, due to receive a stem cell transplant. Both conserved end residues are part of each CDR3. A D gene is named only where the DNA matches it firmly. Expanded clones are given a class, and other clones once, few, many or no size at all.

>NA|few|TRBJ2-4|TRBV30
TGTGCCTGGATCTCAGGGATAGCCAAAAACATTCAGTACTTC
CAWISGIAKNIQYF
>NA|many|TRBJ2-5|TRBV9
TGTGCCAGCAGCGGAAACCTAGAGACCCAGTACTTC
CASSGNLETQYF
>NA|many|TRBJ2-1|TRBV7-6
TGTGCCAGCAGCTTAGAAGGGGGAATGGGTGAGCAGTTCTTC
CASSLEGGMGEQFF
>NA|many|TRBJ2-7|TRBV28
TGTGCCAGCAGTTTTCCGGTGGCAGGTGACGAGCAGTACTTC
CASSFPVAGDEQYF
>TRBD1|few|TRBJ1-2|TRBV18
TGTGCCAGCTCACCAATCTCCGGGACAGGAGTCACTAACTATGGCTACACCTTC
CASSPISGTGVTNYGYTF
>NA|many|TRBJ2-1|TRBV5-1
TGCGCCAGCAAACCCGACTTGAGCTCCTACAATGAGCAGTTCTTC
CASKPDLSSYNEQFF
>NA|NA|TRBJ2-1|TRBV5-1
TGCGCCAGCATGCAGGGGAACAGTCACTATGAGCAGTTCTTC
CASMQGNSHYEQFF
>NA|NA|TRBJ2-3|TRBV9
TGTGCCAGCAGCGCGGGGATGGCCACAGATACGCAGTATTTT
CASSAGMATDTQYF
>NA|NA|TRBJ2-7|TRBV7-9
TGTGCCAGCAGCGCCTCCCGGGACCAACCTTCCTACGAGCAGTACTTC
CASSASRDQPSYEQYF
>NA|NA|TRBJ1-1|TRBV3-1
TGTGCCAGCAGCCAAGGGGTCAGGGGAAAGGTGCTTGAGACTGAAGCTTTCTTT
CASSQGVRGKVLETEAFF
>NA|NA|TRBJ1-2|TRBV7-9
TGTGCCAGCAGCTTCAACTGGGCAGGGGAGGATGGCTACACCTTC
CASSFNWAGEDGYTF
>NA|few|TRBJ2-1|TRBV7-8
TGTGCCAGCAGCCGAGCAGACTCCCCCAATGGGAATGAGCAGTTCTTC
CASSRADSPNGNEQFF
>TRBD1|NA|TRBJ2-5|TRBV7-8
TGTGCCAGCAGCCCAAGGACAGGGGTTCGGAAGACCCAGTACTTC
CASSPRTGVRKTQYF
>NA|NA|TRBJ2-7|TRBV5-8
TGTGCCAGCAGCTTGGTCCTTACCGAGCAGTACTTC
CASSLVLTEQYF
>NA|many|TRBJ2-3|TRBV3-1
TGTGCCAGCAGCCAACTGAACACAGATACGCAGTATTTT
CASSQLNTDTQYF
>NA|NA|TRBJ2-3|TRBV7-9
TGTGCCAGCAGCCTCTGGGACAGCACAGATACGCAGTATTTT
CASSLWDSTDTQYF
>NA|many|TRBJ1-6|TRBV6-1
TGTGCCAGCAGTGAAAGAGGCTTTGGCAATTCACCCCTCCACTTT
CASSERGFGNSPLHF
>TRBD2|many|TRBJ2-1|TRBV7-9
TGTGCCAGCAGCTCAGAGCTAGCGGGAGCGGGATACAATGAGCAGTTCTTC
CASSSELAGAGYNEQFF
>TRBD1|many|TRBJ1-5|TRBV20-1
TGCAGTGCTAGAGGGGTAAGGGGGCGCGGTGGTCAGCCCCAGCATTTT
CSARGVRGRGGQPQHF
>NA|many|TRBJ2-3|TRBV20-1
TGCAGTGCTAGGGCAGCGGGCACAGATACGCAGTATTTT
CSARAAGTDTQYF
>TRBD1|many|TRBJ1-1|TRBV5-5
TGTGCCAGCAGCCCAGGGGGCGGGCAAACTGAAGCTTTCTTT
CASSPGGGQTEAFF
>NA|many|TRBJ1-1|TRBV28
TGTGCCAGCAGTCACTCTTTTCTTCATGCGAACACTGAAGCTTTCTTT
CASSHSFLHANTEAFF
>TRBD1|few|TRBJ2-2|TRBV5-1
TGCGCCAGCAGCTTGGCCGGGACAGGGGTACGAACCGGGGAGCTGTTTTTT
CASSLAGTGVRTGELFF
>NA|few|TRBJ2-5|TRBV12-3/TRBV12-4
TGTGCCACGGGGGATTTGGAGACCCAGTACTTC
CATGDLETQYF
>NA|NA|TRBJ1-1|TRBV12-3/TRBV12-4
TGTGCCAGCAGAAAGGACACGAACACTGAAGCTTTCTTT
CASRKDTNTEAFF
>NA|many|TRBJ2-1|TRBV20-1
TGCAGTGCTAGGGATGATTTGTGGAGCTCCTACAATGAGCAGTTCTTC
CSARDDLWSSYNEQFF
>NA|many|TRBJ2-7|TRBV12-3/TRBV12-4
TGTGCCAGCAGTATGCAGGCCTACGAGCAGTACTTC
CASSMQAYEQYF
>TRBD2|many|TRBJ2-7|TRBV20-1
TGCAGTGCTGGGGGGACTAGCGCGAGCTCCTACGAGCAGTACTTC
CSAGGTSASSYEQYF
>TRBD2|many|TRBJ2-7|TRBV6-2/TRBV6-3
TGTGCCAGCACTCTCAGCGGGGAGTCCTACGAGCAGTACTTC
CASTLSGESYEQYF
>NA|many|TRBJ2-5|TRBV20-1
TGCAGTGCTAGGGAAGGACTGCAAGAGACCCAGTACTTC
CSAREGLQETQYF
>NA|many|TRBJ2-1|TRBV4-2
TGTGCCAGCAGCCCCAAACCCGGGAGCTCCTACAATGAGCAGTTCTTC
CASSPKPGSSYNEQFF
>NA|few|TRBJ2-7|TRBV3-1
TGTGCCAGCAGCCCCCGAGACCCGCGTCTATCCTACGAGCAGTACTTC
CASSPRDPRLSYEQYF
>NA|many|TRBJ2-7|TRBV20-1
TGCAGTGCTAAACCCGGGAACTACGAGCAGTACTTC
CSAKPGNYEQYF
>NA|few|TRBJ2-2|TRBV29-1
TGCAGCGTTGGGGAAGTCGGGGAGCTGTTTTTT
CSVGEVGELFF
>NA|few|TRBJ1-2|TRBV18
TGTGCCAGCTCCCTCGCCCTCACGGGGGTCTACACCTTC
CASSLALTGVYTF
>NA|NA|TRBJ2-3|TRBV25-1
TGTGCCAGCAACAAAGGGCCAGATACGCAGTATTTT
CASNKGPDTQYF
>NA|NA|TRBJ1-1|TRBV7-9
TGTGCCAGCAGCTTAGTTGGAGGGGGAGGGCTCACTGAAGCTTTCTTT
CASSLVGGGGLTEAFF
>NA|many|TRBJ2-1|TRBV6-2/TRBV6-3
TGTGCCAGCAGTTACTCTACCTGGGATGAGCAGTTCTTC
CASSYSTWDEQFF
>TRBD2|few|TRBJ2-1|TRBV5-1
TGCGCCAGCAGCTTTCTCGAATCAGCGGGATACAATGAGCAGTTCTTC
CASSFLESAGYNEQFF
>NA|many|TRBJ2-1|TRBV20-1
TGCAGTGCAGAAAGGTACAATGAGCAGTTCTTC
CSAERYNEQFF
>NA|NA|TRBJ2-5|TRBV14
TGTGCCAGCAGCCAAGTTCGACAGTCACAAGAGACCCAGTACTTC
CASSQVRQSQETQYF
>NA|few|TRBJ1-1|TRBV5-1
TGCGCCAGCAGCGGGGATGGGATTTTGACTGAAGCTTTCTTT
CASSGDGILTEAFF
>TRBD1|many|TRBJ2-7|TRBV6-5
TGTGCCAGCAGTTCCCATGGGGGACAGGGGTTGTACGAGCAGTACTTC
CASSSHGGQGLYEQYF
>NA|NA|TRBJ2-7|TRBV30
TGTGCCTGGACTGACACTTCCTACGAGCAGTACTTC
CAWTDTSYEQYF